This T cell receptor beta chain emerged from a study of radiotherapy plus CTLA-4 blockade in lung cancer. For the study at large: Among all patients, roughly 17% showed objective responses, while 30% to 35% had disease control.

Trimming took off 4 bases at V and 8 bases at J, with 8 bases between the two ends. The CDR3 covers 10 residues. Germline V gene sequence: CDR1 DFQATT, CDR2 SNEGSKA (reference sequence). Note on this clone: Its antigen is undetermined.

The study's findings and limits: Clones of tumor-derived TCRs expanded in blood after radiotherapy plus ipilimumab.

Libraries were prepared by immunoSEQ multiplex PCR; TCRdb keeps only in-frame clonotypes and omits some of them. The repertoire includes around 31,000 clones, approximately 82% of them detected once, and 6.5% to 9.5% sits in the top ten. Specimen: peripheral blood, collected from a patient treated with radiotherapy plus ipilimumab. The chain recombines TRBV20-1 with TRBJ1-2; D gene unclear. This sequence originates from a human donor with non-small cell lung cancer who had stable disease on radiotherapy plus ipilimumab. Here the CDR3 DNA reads TGCAGTGCTACCACGGGAGGCTACACCTTC. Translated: CSATTGGYTF.